A single sample is the source of the 31 T cell receptor beta chains below, sequenced in a study of beta chain features in type 1 diabetes. Whole-study results and caveats: There was a moderate but significant shortening of TCRB CDR3s in all four CD4+ subsets of Type 1 diabetes patients.

The entirety of the isolated RNA underwent reverse transcription, so expressed TCRB transcripts were sequenced. The data were produced by immunoSEQ multiplex PCR, yet TCRdb's version contains in-frame clones alone and is incomplete. The table shows 500,000 to 850,000 clones, with over 13% occurring only once. These receptors' antigens are unknown. Sequences were obtained from naive CD4+ T cells from blood. These receptor sequences come from a man between 18 and 35 years old with type 1 diabetes.

This clone was found a few times. This chain connects TRBV29-1 to TRBJ1-2, with D maybe TRBD1 (5 bases). Germline CDR1 SQVTM, CDR2 ANQGSEA. This CDR3 spans 14 amino acids. The V gene lost 5 bases and the J gene lost 7 bases, with 20 bases spanning the gap. CDR3 in DNA: TGCAGCGTTCAAAAAAACGCAGGGCAATTTGGCTACACCTTC. Its protein product is CSVQKNAGQFGYTF.

This chain joins TRBV5-4 and TRBJ2-1; 10 bases match TRBD2. The trim removed 7 bases at V and 7 bases at J, leaving 11 bases unmatched. The CDR3 is 15 residues long. The germline V gene has CDR1 SGHNT and CDR2 YYREEE (reference sequence). CDR3 sequence reads: CASGDWTSGGNEQFF. The CDR3 nucleotides read TGTGCCAGCGGGGATTGGACTAGCGGAGGGAATGAGCAGTTCTTC. Full variable domain (rest looked up from reference TRBV5-4 and TRBJ2-1): ETGVTQSPTHLIKTRGQQVTLRCSSQSGHNTVSWYQQALGQGPQFIFQYYREEENGRGNFPPRFSGLQFPNYSSELNVNALELDDSALYLCASGDWTSGGNEQFFGPGTRLTVL.

The rearrangement links TRBV29-1 to TRBJ1-2, with D uncertain. The CDR3 totals 14 residues. Deletions cut 4 bases from V and 0 bases from J, with 12 bases between. Germline CDR1 is SQVTM and CDR2 is ANQGSEA. CDR3: CSVVRRPANYGYTF. The DNA of the CDR3 is TGCAGCGTTGTCAGGCGACCTGCTAACTATGGCTACACCTTC.

This clone was recorded a few times. Other DNA sequences of this sample code for an identical CDR3. The chain couples TRBV20-1 to TRBJ2-2; no reliable D call. This CDR3 comprises 11 residues. CDR1 DFQATT and CDR2 SNEGSKA come from the germline V gene (reference sequence). Trimming took off 2 bases at V and 2 bases at J, with 0 bases between the two ends. In nucleotides, the CDR3 is TGCAGTGCTAGAAACACCGGGGAGCTGTTTTTT. It encodes CSARNTGELFF.

This clone was counted only a few times. This chain connects TRBV21-1 to TRBJ1-1. TRBV21-1 counts as a pseudogene. The CDR3 is 16 residues long. CDR3 protein: CASSPRGQRVNTEAFF. The CDR3, as DNA: TGTGCCAGCAGCCCCCGAGGACAGCGGGTGAACACTGAAGCTTTCTTT.

This chain connects TRBV30 to TRBJ2-1, with 8 bases that match TRBD2. This CDR3 contains 17 residues. Trimming at V came to 0 bases and at J to 5 bases, leaving 12 bases not matched to a gene. CDR1 and CDR2 (germline): GTSNPN, SVGIG (reference sequence). CDR3 nucleotides: TGTGCCTGGAGTGTACAAAGTAGCGGGGCACCTCACAATGAGCAGTTCTTC. It encodes CAWSVQSSGAPHNEQFF.

This CDR3 reads CASSEGHSSYNEQFF. The DNA for the CDR3 is TGTGCCAGCAGCGAAGGCCATAGCTCCTACAATGAGCAGTTCTTC. The rearrangement joins TRBV7-3 to TRBJ2-1; D gene uncertain. The CDR3 length is 15 residues. The germline V gene encodes CDR1 SGHTA and CDR2 FQGTGA. The V end lost 5 bases, the J end lost 0 bases, and 11 bases lay between the germline ends.

This chain uses TRBV7-9 with TRBJ2-3, with 8 bases fitting TRBD2. This CDR3 spans 16 amino acids. After removal of 3 bases from V and 0 bases from J, the junction contained 5 bases not matched to a gene. Looked up from germline, CDR1 is SEHNR and CDR2 is FQNEAQ (reference sequence). CDR3 protein: CASSFPAGASTDTQYF. The CDR3 nucleotides are TGTGCCAGCAGCTTCCCAGCGGGAGCAAGCACAGATACGCAGTATTTT.

The rearrangement joins TRBV7-3 to TRBJ1-1; possibly TRBD1 for D (6 bases). CDR3 size: 16 residues. From germline, CDR1 is SGHTA and CDR2 FQGTGA. V lost 5 bases, J lost 0 bases, and 16 bases lay in between. CDR3 coding DNA: TGTGCCAGCAGCCCTCAAGCCAGGGGTCTGAACACTGAAGCTTTCTTT. Translation gives CASSPQARGLNTEAFF.

This clone appeared a few times. The CDR3 nucleotides read TGTGCCAGCAGCCCCCTGGGGGGTGGGCAGCCCCAGCATTTT. It specifies CASSPLGGGQPQHF. The rearrangement links TRBV7-9 to TRBJ1-5; TRBD1 might be the D (5 bases). With 5 bases removed from V and 7 bases from J, the gap between germline ends came to 15 bases. This CDR3 is 14 amino acids long. In germline, CDR1 is SEHNR, CDR2 FQNEAQ (reference sequence).

This sequence joins TRBV30 and TRBJ1-2; D is uncertain. The germline V gene has CDR1 GTSNPN and CDR2 SVGIG (reference sequence). This CDR3 is built from 11 residues. V was cut by 4 bases and J by 8 bases, with 11 bases left in between. CDR3 nucleotides: TGTGCCTGGAAACTATGGGGAGGCTACACCTTC. Protein product: CAWKLWGGYTF.

The chain joins TRBV30 to TRBJ2-5; TRBD2 matches at 14 bases. Germline trimming cut 3 bases from V and 4 bases from J; bases unmatched to any gene: 4. Germline CDR1 GTSNPN, CDR2 SVGIG (reference sequence). The CDR3 sequence is 15 residues long. The CDR3 is CAWSGLAGGRETQYF. For the CDR3, the DNA is TGTGCCTGGAGCGGACTAGCGGGGGGCAGAGAGACCCAGTACTTC. Supplemented by reference TRBV30 and TRBJ2-5, the full variable domain reads SQTIHQWPATLVQPVGSPLSLECTVEGTSNPNLYWYRQAAGRGLQLLFYSVGIGQISSEVPQNLSASRPQDRQFILSSKKLLLSDSGFYLCAWSGLAGGRETQYFGPGTRLLVL.

The sample holds a few counts of this clone. The rearrangement links TRBV2 to TRBJ2-5, with D perhaps assigned TRBD1 or TRBD2 (5 bases each). The germline gives CDR1 SNHLY, CDR2 FYNNEI. The CDR3 extends over 13 amino acids. The V end was cut by 5 bases, the J end by 5 bases, with 12 bases between. This chain's CDR3 is CASSSGWGETQYF. The CDR3 DNA sequence: TGTGCCAGCAGTTCCGGCTGGGGGGAGACCCAGTACTTC.

Only a few counts were recorded for this clone. The genes are TRBV11-3 and TRBJ2-1; tentative D call: TRBD2 (6 bases). Trimming took 8 bases from V and 6 from J, leaving 14 bases between them. From germline, CDR1 is SGHNT and CDR2 YENEEA. This CDR3 comprises 13 residues. For the CDR3, the DNA is TGTGCCAGCGCCGGGTCGGGGGTCAATGAGCAGTTCTTC. The encoded protein is CASAGSGVNEQFF.

The V call is TRBV5-1, the J call TRBJ2-7; 7 nucleotides align to TRBD1. Germline V CDR1 and CDR2: SGHRS, YFSETQ. V trimming: 0 bases; J trimming: 6 bases; junction bases outside the gene matches: 6. The CDR3 contains 14 residues. The CDR3 nucleotides read TGCGCCAGCAGCTTGGCGACAGGGACCTCCGAGCAGTACTTC. This translates into CASSLATGTSEQYF.

Ten or more counts support this clone. The J gene is TRBJ2-3, the V gene TRBV23-1, with no clear D. TRBV23-1 is marked as an open reading frame, function uncertain. Trimming took 1 base from V and 7 from J, leaving 6 bases between them. This CDR3 is built from 12 residues. The CDR3 loop is CASSQWCYTQYF. The DNA for the CDR3 is TGCGCCAGCAGTCAATGGTGCTATACGCAGTATTTT.

This clone was recorded a few times. The chain couples TRBV7-3 to TRBJ2-5, with D possibly being TRBD1 or TRBD2 (6 bases each). Trimming cost V 5 bases and J 4 bases, with 14 bases left between them. This CDR3 is 14 amino acids long. Germline-derived CDR1 and CDR2 are SGHTA and FQGTGA. In DNA, the CDR3 is TGTGCCAGCAGCCAAATGGGGGGCGGAGAGACCCAGTACTTC. It yields the protein CASSQMGGGETQYF.

V gene TRBV21-1 combines with J gene TRBJ2-1; TRBD2, the table's D call, lacks a check against the DNA. TRBV21-1 counts as a pseudogene. The CDR3 contains 17 residues. The CDR3 coding sequence is TGTGCCAGCAGCAAACGGGAACTAGCAGGAGGGAGGAATGAGCAGTTCTTC. Protein sequence: CASSKRELAGGRNEQFF.

This clone was seen only a few times. The V call is TRBV25-1, the J call TRBJ2-1; TRBD2 aligns across 7 bases. V lost 4 bases to trimming and J lost 4 bases; unmatched junction nucleotides: 1. The CDR3 runs 13 residues. The germline gives CDR1 MGHDK, CDR2 SYGVNS. The CDR3 sequence is CASSGGGYNEQFF. CDR3 DNA sequence: TGTGCCAGCAGTGGGGGGGGATACAATGAGCAGTTCTTC.

The table lists this clone with a few counts. The chain combines TRBV13 with TRBJ2-1; D gene ambiguous. Trimming took 4 bases from V and 8 from J, leaving 9 bases between them. Per the germline V gene, CDR1 is PRHDT and CDR2 is FYEKMQ (reference sequence). CDR3 length equals 12 residues. The CDR3 here is CASSSMLDEQFF. In DNA, the CDR3 is TGTGCCAGCAGCTCGATGTTGGATGAGCAGTTCTTC.

V usage is TRBV30 and J usage is TRBJ1-1, with 9 bases fitting TRBD1. This CDR3 is built from 13 residues. Per germline, CDR1 GTSNPN and CDR2 SVGIG (reference sequence). J lost 6 bases, V lost 5 bases, and 7 bases had no gene match. CDR3 sequence: CAWYRGREAEAFF. The DNA for the CDR3 is TGTGCCTGGTACAGGGGGCGCGAAGCTGAAGCTTTCTTT.

This clone was seen once. The CDR3 region is CASSFTSRQGLETGELFF. The CDR3 nucleotides are TGTGCCAGCAGCTTCACGTCTAGACAGGGCCTAGAGACCGGGGAGCTGTTTTTT. The V call is TRBV5-4, the J call TRBJ2-2; TRBD1 matches 7 bases. J lost 5 bases, V lost 2 bases, and 15 bases had no gene match. The CDR3 sequence is 18 residues long. Germline CDR1 SGHNT, CDR2 YYREEE (reference sequence).

The rearrangement links TRBV7-2 to TRBJ1-5; D is possibly TRBD1 (5 bases). Germline V gene sequence: CDR1 SGHTA, CDR2 FQGNSA. V was cut by 4 bases and J by 0 bases, with 13 bases left in between. The CDR3 runs 16 residues. CDR3 region: CASSSEDRISNQPQHF. The CDR3 DNA reads TGTGCCAGCAGCTCGGAAGACAGAATTAGCAATCAGCCCCAGCATTTT.

The chain is built from TRBV4-1 and TRBJ2-1; the match to TRBD2 covers 8 bases. CDR3 size: 15 residues. From germline, CDR1 is MGHRA and CDR2 YSYEKL. The junction had 5 bases not matched to a gene; V was cut back by 4 bases and J by 3 bases. DNA for the CDR3: TGCGCCAGCAGCCCGCGACTAGCGAGCTACAATGAGCAGTTCTTC. Encoded protein: CASSPRLASYNEQFF.

The chain links TRBV29-1 to TRBJ1-5; maybe TRBD1 (6 bases). The V gene's germline CDR1 is SQVTM and CDR2 ANQGSEA. The CDR3 runs 14 residues. V was pared by 6 bases and J by 7 bases, with 19 bases between. CDR3 sequence reads: CSVAHTGRSQPQHF. For the CDR3, the DNA is TGCAGCGTGGCCCACACAGGGAGGTCCCAGCCCCAGCATTTT.

This clone has more than one count but fewer than ten. CDR3: CSATSIWQFF. The CDR3 DNA follows: TGCAGTGCTACTAGCATTTGGCAGTTCTTC. The genes are TRBV20-1 and TRBJ2-1; TRBD2 is a possible D gene (5 bases). Between the trimmed V and J ends, which lost 4 bases and 12 bases, there was a span of 10 bases. The germline V gene has CDR1 DFQATT and CDR2 SNEGSKA (reference sequence). The CDR3 totals 10 residues.

This clone was recorded a few times. The J gene is TRBJ2-3, the V gene TRBV6-5; 7 bases line up with TRBD2. Looked up from germline, CDR1 is MNHEY and CDR2 is SVGAGI. This CDR3 is 15 amino acids long. The V segment lost 6 bases and the J segment 2 bases; nucleotides outside the gene matches: 8. CDR3 nucleotides: TGTGCCAGCAGCGGACTAGTCGGCCCCACAGATACGCAGTATTTT. Its protein product is CASSGLVGPTDTQYF.

The chain carries TRBV27 and TRBJ2-7; 8 bases are a match to TRBD1. There are 15 residues in the CDR3. J was trimmed by 6 bases and V by 6 bases; bases with no gene match: 13. Germline-derived CDR1 and CDR2 are MNHEY and SMNVEV (reference sequence). This CDR3 reads CASSRGQVGTLEQYF. The CDR3 DNA sequence: TGTGCCAGCAGCCGGGGACAGGTCGGGACCCTCGAGCAGTACTTC.

This clone has only a few counts. The chain carries TRBV6-5 and TRBJ1-2; no reliable D call. The CDR3 is 14 residues long. CDR1 and CDR2 (germline): MNHEY, SVGAGI. Trimming removed 0 bases from V and 8 bases from J, with 13 bases in between. As DNA, the CDR3 is TGTGCCAGCAGTTACTCGTTAAATCTAATGGGCTACACCTTC. The encoded protein is CASSYSLNLMGYTF.

There are a few counts of this clone. The chain recombines TRBV5-1 with TRBJ2-5; 9 bases line up with TRBD1. CDR3 length: 15 residues. CDR1 SGHRS and CDR2 YFSETQ come from the germline V gene. The J segment lost 2 bases and the V segment lost 4 bases, leaving 6 bases of the junction unmatched. The CDR3 spells CASSPSGQGQETQYF. CDR3 in DNA: TGCGCCAGCAGCCCTTCGGGACAGGGTCAAGAGACCCAGTACTTC.

This clone was counted only a few times. At one end the junction does not follow the germline gene, possibly because of a read error. This chain links TRBV29-1 with TRBJ2-1; 10 positions agree with TRBD2. CDR3 length: 14 amino acids. From germline, CDR1 is SQVTM and CDR2 ANQGSEA. CDR3 coding DNA: TGCAGCGTTGATAAGGCTAGCGGGGGTATCCGTCCCATCTTC. Encoded protein: CSVDKASGGIRPIF.